A single sample gave rise to the 21 T cell receptor beta chains below, sequenced in a study of blood T cell repertoires in COVID-19. Measured with immunoSEQ multiplex PCR; TCRdb has only the in-frame clones, and not every one. The sample records about 150,000 clones, roughly nine tenths being singletons. Material for sequencing was peripheral blood. The receptor source for this set is a woman aged 55-69 years with active or convalescent COVID-19.

This clone is a singleton in its sample. The V and J genes are TRBV19 and TRBJ1-5, with D tentatively TRBD1 (6 bases). The ends were cut back, 6 bases at V and 6 bases at J, with 21 bases in the middle. In germline, CDR1 is LNHDA, CDR2 SQIVND (reference sequence). The CDR3 spans 16 residues. The CDR3 DNA follows: TGTGCCAGTAGCCAAGAAGGGGGAGGGGTGGGTCAGCCCCAGCATTTT. This codes for CASSQEGGGVGQPQHF.

The CDR3 bases are TGCGCCAGCAGCCCGGGTCAGGGGACCACAGATACGCAGTATTTT. Amino acids: CASSPGQGTTDTQYF. This chain joins TRBV4-3 and TRBJ2-3, with a possible D match to TRBD1 (6 bases). Germline CDR1 is LGHNA and CDR2 is YSLEER. V gave up 4 bases and J gave up 2 bases, with 13 bases separating them. The length of the CDR3 is 15 residues.

The chain employs TRBV7-2 and TRBJ2-5; 10 bases agree with TRBD2. There are 18 residues in the CDR3. V trimming: 2 bases; J trimming: 5 bases; junction bases outside the gene matches: 14. Germline CDR1 and CDR2: SGHTA and FQGNSA. The DNA for the CDR3 is TGTGCCAGCAGCTTATCAGCGGGGGGGAAACCACTCCGGGAGACCCAGTACTTC. Translated: CASSLSAGGKPLRETQYF.

This chain uses TRBV19 with TRBJ1-4, with 9 bases fitting TRBD1. Trimming at V came to 9 bases and at J to 9 bases, leaving 8 bases not matched to a gene. Per the germline V gene, CDR1 is LNHDA and CDR2 is SQIVND (reference sequence). The CDR3 is 13 amino acids. The CDR3 reads CASRRDRDQKLFF. The DNA of the CDR3 is TGTGCCAGCCGCCGGGACAGGGATCAAAAACTGTTTTTT.

The chain combines TRBV3-1 (or the pseudogene TRBV3-2) with TRBJ1-1; TRBD1 aligns across 10 bases. CDR1 and CDR2 from the germline V gene are LGHDT and YNNKEL (reference sequence). Trimming at V came to 4 bases and at J to 4 bases, leaving 3 bases not matched to a gene. The CDR3 contains 14 residues. CDR3 sequence reads: CASSRQGAGTEAFF. The CDR3 DNA follows: TGTGCCAGCAGCCGACAGGGGGCGGGCACTGAAGCTTTCTTT.

This clone appeared a single time. The V and J genes are TRBV19 and TRBJ2-3; 9 bases fit TRBD2. CDR1 and CDR2 from the germline V gene are LNHDA and SQIVND (reference sequence). The trim removed 1 base at V and 0 bases at J, leaving 2 bases unmatched. This CDR3 has 16 residues. CDR3 loop: CASSIVTSGSTDTQYF. In DNA, the CDR3 is TGTGCCAGTAGTATAGTAACTAGCGGGAGCACAGATACGCAGTATTTT.

The J gene is TRBJ2-5, the V gene TRBV2; D might be TRBD2 (7 bases). Trimming left V 1 base short and J 5 bases short, with 11 bases between. There are 14 residues in the CDR3. The germline gives CDR1 SNHLY, CDR2 FYNNEI. CDR3 sequence reads: CASSEDGGRETQYF. The CDR3 nucleotides are TGTGCCAGCAGTGAAGACGGGGGGCGGGAGACCCAGTACTTC. Full variable domain (missing parts from reference TRBV2 and TRBJ2-5): EPEVTQTPSHQVTQMGQEVILRCVPISNHLYFYWYRQILGQKVEFLVSFYNNEISEKSEIFDDQFSVERPDGSNFTLKIRSTKLEDSAMYFCASSEDGGRETQYFGPGTRLLVL.

The chain links TRBV14 to TRBJ1-1, with D unclear. Between the trimmed V and J ends, which lost 4 bases and 4 bases, there was a span of 13 bases. This CDR3 has 14 residues. The germline CDR1 and CDR2 sequences are SGHDN and FVKESK. The CDR3: CASSPQLTGTEAFF. In DNA form, the CDR3 reads TGTGCCAGCAGCCCCCAGCTTACGGGCACTGAAGCTTTCTTT. Combining the CDR3 with reference TRBV14 and TRBJ1-1 gives the whole variable domain EAGVTQFPSHSVIEKGQTVTLRCDPISGHDNLYWYRRVMGKEIKFLLHFVKESKQDESGMPNNRFLAERTGGTYSTLKVQPAELEDSGVYFCASSPQLTGTEAFFGQGTRLTVV.

This clone was recorded a few times. The V call is TRBV4-3, the J call TRBJ2-7, with 9 bases aligning to TRBD1. Per the germline V gene, CDR1 is LGHNA and CDR2 is YSLEER. V lost 6 bases and J lost 3; bases outside the gene matches: 6. The CDR3 totals 14 residues. The CDR3 DNA reads as TGCGCCAGCAGTCGGGGACAGGGCGGCTACGAGCAGTACTTC. Its translation: CASSRGQGGYEQYF.

This clone was counted a single time. The chain couples TRBV5-8 to TRBJ1-1; 7 nucleotides align to TRBD1. J gave up 1 base and V 6 bases, and 6 bases lay outside the gene matches. The CDR3 extends over 14 amino acids. Per the germline V gene, CDR1 is SGHTS and CDR2 is YDEGEE. The CDR3 here is CASTNRQGNTEAFF. The CDR3, as DNA: TGTGCCAGCACAAACCGACAGGGGAACACTGAAGCTTTCTTT. The entire variable domain, with the rest obtained from reference TRBV5-8 and TRBJ1-1, is as follows: EAGVTQSPTHLIKTRGQQATLRCSPISGHTSVYWYQQALGLGLQFLLWYDEGEERNRGNFPPRFSGRQFPNYSSELNVNALELEDSALYLCASTNRQGNTEAFFGQGTRLTVV.

The genes are TRBV20-1 and TRBJ2-3; D is unresolved. Germline CDR1 is DFQATT and CDR2 is SNEGSKA (reference sequence). The CDR3 loop spans 10 amino acids. CDR3 coding DNA: TGCAGCCCGAGGACAGATACGCAGTATTTT. This gives the protein CSPRTDTQYF.

The V call is TRBV4-1, the J call TRBJ1-5; 11 positions match TRBD1. The J segment lost 0 bases and the V segment lost 0 bases, leaving 10 bases of the junction unmatched. The CDR3 covers 20 residues. Germline CDR1 and CDR2: MGHRA and YSYEKL. The CDR3 DNA sequence: TGCGCCAGCAGCCAAGAAACCCCGGGACAGGGGGTGTTTAGCAATCAGCCCCAGCATTTT. Its translation: CASSQETPGQGVFSNQPQHF.

This sequence joins TRBV7-8 and TRBJ1-5; D is undetermined. V lost 2 bases, J lost 5 bases, and 10 bases lay in between. The CDR3 spans 14 residues. Germline CDR1 SGHVS, CDR2 FQNEAQ. The CDR3: CASSLLSVDQPQHF. CDR3 nucleotides: TGTGCCAGCAGCTTACTGAGCGTTGATCAGCCCCAGCATTTT.

The chain has TRBV19 and TRBJ1-1; D remains ambiguous. The V end lost 7 bases, the J end lost 3 bases, and 15 bases lay between the germline ends. The CDR3 is 14 amino acids. Germline-derived CDR1 and CDR2 are LNHDA and SQIVND (reference sequence). CDR3 residues: CASIGGPSYTEAFF. CDR3 nucleotide sequence: TGTGCCAGTATCGGAGGGCCCTCGTACACTGAAGCTTTCTTT.

The chain uses TRBV2 and TRBJ2-7; 9 bases match TRBD1. Germline V gene lookup returns CDR1 SNHLY and CDR2 FYNNEI. The V and J ends lost 4 bases and 7 bases, in that order; junction bases with no gene match: 8. The CDR3 sequence is 14 residues long. For the CDR3, the DNA is TGTGCCAGCAGTGGAGTCACAGGGGGCGGTGAGCAGTACTTC. This gives the protein CASSGVTGGGEQYF.

Only one count was recorded for this clone. The genes are TRBV19 and TRBJ1-5; tentatively, D is TRBD1 (6 bases). Deletions cut 3 bases from V and 2 bases from J, with 11 bases between. Germline V gene sequence: CDR1 LNHDA, CDR2 SQIVND (reference sequence). The CDR3 loop spans 15 amino acids. The CDR3 sequence is CASSMTGAGNQPQHF. CDR3 DNA: TGTGCCAGTAGTATGACAGGCGCGGGCAATCAGCCCCAGCATTTT.

V usage is TRBV27 and J usage is TRBJ1-1, with 11 bases lining up with TRBD1. This CDR3 contains 17 residues. Germline V CDR1 and CDR2: MNHEY, SMNVEV (reference sequence). J was trimmed by 4 bases and V by 4 bases; bases with no gene match: 11. The CDR3 is CASSSPPGTGGVTEAFF. CDR3 DNA: TGTGCCAGCAGTTCCCCACCCGGGACAGGGGGAGTCACTGAAGCTTTCTTT.

The gene calls are TRBV9 and TRBJ2-1; D is ambiguous. Germline CDR1 and CDR2: SGDLS and YYNGEE. CDR3 length: 13 amino acids. V lost 2 bases and J lost 0, with 3 bases in between. In DNA, the CDR3 is TGTGCCAGCAGCGTCGGCTCCTACAATGAGCAGTTCTTC. Its protein is CASSVGSYNEQFF.

This chain uses TRBV7-2 with TRBJ1-6, with D maybe TRBD1 (5 bases). The CDR3 is 16 amino acids. The germline V and J ends were trimmed by 3 bases and 0 bases, with 9 bases remaining between them. CDR1 is SGHTA and CDR2 is FQGNSA in the germline V gene. CDR3 DNA sequence: TGTGCCAGCAGCTTGGGGGGTGACTCCTATAATTCACCCCTCCACTTT. It yields the protein CASSLGGDSYNSPLHF.

This sequence joins TRBV14 and TRBJ1-1; TRBD1 matches 11 bases. CDR1 is SGHDN, CDR2 FVKESK, per germline. The CDR3 has 18 residues. V shed 2 bases and J 4 bases; nucleotides not matched to a gene: 12. The CDR3 loop reads CASSQRSRDRGVGTEAFF. DNA for the CDR3: TGTGCCAGCAGCCAAAGAAGCCGGGACAGGGGGGTGGGCACTGAAGCTTTCTTT.

V usage is TRBV5-4 and J usage is TRBJ2-7, with D perhaps matching TRBD1 (6 bases). Germline CDR1 SGHNT, CDR2 YYREEE (reference sequence). This CDR3 contains 14 residues. The ends were cut back, 4 bases at V and 0 bases at J, with 11 bases in the middle. The CDR3 sequence is CASSPKDSSYEQYF. In DNA form, the CDR3 reads TGTGCCAGCAGCCCTAAGGACAGCTCCTACGAGCAGTACTTC.